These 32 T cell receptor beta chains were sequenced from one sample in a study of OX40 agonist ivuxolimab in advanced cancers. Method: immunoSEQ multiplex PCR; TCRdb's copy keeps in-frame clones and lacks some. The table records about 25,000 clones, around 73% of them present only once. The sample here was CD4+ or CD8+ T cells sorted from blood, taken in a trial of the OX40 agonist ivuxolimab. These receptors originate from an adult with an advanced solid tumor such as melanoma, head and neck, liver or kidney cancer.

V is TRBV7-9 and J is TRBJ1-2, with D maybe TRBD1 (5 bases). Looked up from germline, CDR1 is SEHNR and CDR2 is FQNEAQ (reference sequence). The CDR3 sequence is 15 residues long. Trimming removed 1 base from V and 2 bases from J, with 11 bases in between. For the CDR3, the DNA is TGTGCCAGCAGCTTAGATGGGGGTTCAAACTATGGCTACACCTTC. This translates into CASSLDGGSNYGYTF.

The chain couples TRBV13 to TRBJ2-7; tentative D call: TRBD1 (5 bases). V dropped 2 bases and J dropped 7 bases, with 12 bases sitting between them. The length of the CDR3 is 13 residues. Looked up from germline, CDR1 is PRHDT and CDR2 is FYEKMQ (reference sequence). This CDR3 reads CASSLYRPEEQYF. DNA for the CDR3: TGTGCCAGCAGCTTATACAGGCCCGAAGAGCAGTACTTC.

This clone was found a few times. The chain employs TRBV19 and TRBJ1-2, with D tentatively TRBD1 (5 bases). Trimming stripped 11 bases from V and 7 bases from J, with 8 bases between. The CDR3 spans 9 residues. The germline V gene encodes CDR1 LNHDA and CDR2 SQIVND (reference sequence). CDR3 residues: CAAGPGYTF. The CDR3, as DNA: TGTGCCGCAGGGCCTGGCTACACCTTC. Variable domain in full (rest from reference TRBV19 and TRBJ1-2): DGGITQSPKYLFRKEGQNVTLSCEQNLNHDAMYWYRQDPGQGLRLIYYSQIVNDFQKGDIAEGYSVSREKKESFPLTVTSAQKNPTAFYLCAAGPGYTFGSGTRLTVV.

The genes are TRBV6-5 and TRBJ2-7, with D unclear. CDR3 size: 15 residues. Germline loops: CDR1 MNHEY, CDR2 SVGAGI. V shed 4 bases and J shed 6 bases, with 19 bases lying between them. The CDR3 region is CASSFTIVSTSEQYF. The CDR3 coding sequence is TGTGCCAGCAGTTTCACGATCGTTTCGACAAGCGAGCAGTACTTC.

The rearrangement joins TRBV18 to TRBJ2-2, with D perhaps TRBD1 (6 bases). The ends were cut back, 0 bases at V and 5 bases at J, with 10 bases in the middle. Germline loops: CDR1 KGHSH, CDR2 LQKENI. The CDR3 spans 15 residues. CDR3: CASSPPSQGTGELFF. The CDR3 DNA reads TGTGCCAGCTCACCACCTAGTCAGGGGACCGGGGAGCTGTTTTTT.

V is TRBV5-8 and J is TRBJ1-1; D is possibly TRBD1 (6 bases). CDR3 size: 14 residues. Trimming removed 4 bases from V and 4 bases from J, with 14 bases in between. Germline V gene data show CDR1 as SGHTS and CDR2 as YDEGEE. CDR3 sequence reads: CASSIGTQGTEAFF. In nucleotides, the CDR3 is TGTGCCAGCAGCATCGGGACACAGGGCACTGAAGCTTTCTTT.

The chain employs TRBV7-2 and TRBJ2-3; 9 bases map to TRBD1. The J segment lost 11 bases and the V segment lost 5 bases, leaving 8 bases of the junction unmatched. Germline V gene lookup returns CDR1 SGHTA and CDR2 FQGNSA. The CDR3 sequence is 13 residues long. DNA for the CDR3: TGTGCCAGCAGCGAGGACAGGGGAGGGCAGCAGTATTTT. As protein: CASSEDRGGQQYF.

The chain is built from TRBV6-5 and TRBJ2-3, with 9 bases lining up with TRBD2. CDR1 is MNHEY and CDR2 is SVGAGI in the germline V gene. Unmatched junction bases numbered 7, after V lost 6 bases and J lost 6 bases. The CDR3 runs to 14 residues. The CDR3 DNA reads TGTGCCAGCAGAACCGCGGGGGGGCCCGATACGCAGTATTTT. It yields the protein CASRTAGGPDTQYF.

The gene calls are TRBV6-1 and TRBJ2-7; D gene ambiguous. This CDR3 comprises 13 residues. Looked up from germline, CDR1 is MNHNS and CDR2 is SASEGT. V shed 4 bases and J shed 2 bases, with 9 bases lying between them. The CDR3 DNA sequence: TGTGCCAGCAGTGCCCAACCGACCTACGAGCAGTACTTC. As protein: CASSAQPTYEQYF.

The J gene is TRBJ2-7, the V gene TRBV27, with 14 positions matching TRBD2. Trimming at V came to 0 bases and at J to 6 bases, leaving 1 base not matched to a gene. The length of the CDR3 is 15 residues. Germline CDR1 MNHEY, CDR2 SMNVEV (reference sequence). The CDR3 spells CASSLSGLAGGEQYF. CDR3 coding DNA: TGTGCCAGCAGTTTATCCGGACTAGCGGGGGGCGAGCAGTACTTC.

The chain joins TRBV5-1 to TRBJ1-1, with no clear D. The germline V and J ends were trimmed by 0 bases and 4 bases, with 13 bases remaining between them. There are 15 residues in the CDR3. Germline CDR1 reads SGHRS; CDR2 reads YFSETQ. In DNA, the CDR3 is TGCGCCAGCAGCTTGGCAGTCTATTCGAGCACTGAAGCTTTCTTT. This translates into CASSLAVYSSTEAFF.

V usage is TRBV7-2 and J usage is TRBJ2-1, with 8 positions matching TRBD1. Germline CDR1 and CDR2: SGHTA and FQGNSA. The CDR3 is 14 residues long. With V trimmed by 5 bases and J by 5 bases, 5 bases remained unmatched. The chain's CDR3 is CASSIYRGNNEQFF. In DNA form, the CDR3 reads TGTGCCAGCAGCATATACAGGGGGAACAATGAGCAGTTCTTC.

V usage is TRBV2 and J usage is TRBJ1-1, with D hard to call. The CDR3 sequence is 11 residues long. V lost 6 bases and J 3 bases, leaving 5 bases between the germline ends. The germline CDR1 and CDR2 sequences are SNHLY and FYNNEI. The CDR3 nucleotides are TGTGCCAGCAGGGTTCACACTGAAGCTTTCTTT. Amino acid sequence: CASRVHTEAFF.

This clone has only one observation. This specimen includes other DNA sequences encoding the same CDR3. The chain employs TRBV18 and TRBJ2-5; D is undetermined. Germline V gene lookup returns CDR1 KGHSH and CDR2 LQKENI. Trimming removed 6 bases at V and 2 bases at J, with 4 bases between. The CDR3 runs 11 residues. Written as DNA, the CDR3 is TGTGCCAGCTCCCTTCAAGAGACCCAGTACTTC. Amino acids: CASSLQETQYF.

Here the CDR3 DNA reads TGTGCCAGCAGCTTAGCGGGAACTGAAGCTTTCTTT. It yields the protein CASSLAGTEAFF. J is TRBJ1-1 and V is TRBV7-8; D remains unclear. This CDR3 contains 12 residues. CDR1 is SGHVS, CDR2 FQNEAQ, per germline. Deletions cut 0 bases from V and 5 bases from J, with 4 bases between.

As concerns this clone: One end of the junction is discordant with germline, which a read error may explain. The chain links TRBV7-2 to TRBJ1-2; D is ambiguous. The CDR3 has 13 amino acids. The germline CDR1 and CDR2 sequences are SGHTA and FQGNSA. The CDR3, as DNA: TGTGCCAGCAGCTTAGTGGAGGGCAGCCCGCTTTTCTTC. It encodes CASSLVEGSPLFF. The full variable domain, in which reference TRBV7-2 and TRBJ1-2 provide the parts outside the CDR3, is GAGVSQSPSNKVTEKGKDVELRCDPISGHTALYWYRQSLGQGLEFLIYFQGNSAPDKSGLPSDRFSAERTGGSVSTLTIQRTQQEDSAVYLCASSLVEGSPLFFGSGTRLTVV.

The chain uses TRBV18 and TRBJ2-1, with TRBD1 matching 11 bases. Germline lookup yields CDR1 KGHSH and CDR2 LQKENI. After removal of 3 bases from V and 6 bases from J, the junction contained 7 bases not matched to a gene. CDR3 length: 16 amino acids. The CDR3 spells CASSPRVGTGGNEQFF. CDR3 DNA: TGTGCCAGCTCACCTAGAGTCGGGACAGGGGGCAATGAGCAGTTCTTC.

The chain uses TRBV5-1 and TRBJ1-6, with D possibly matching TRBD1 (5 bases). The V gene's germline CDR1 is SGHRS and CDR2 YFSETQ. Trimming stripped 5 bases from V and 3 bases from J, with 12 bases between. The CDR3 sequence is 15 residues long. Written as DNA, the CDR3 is TGCGCCAGCAGGATTGGGGGGAACTATAATTCACCCCTCCACTTT. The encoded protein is CASRIGGNYNSPLHF.

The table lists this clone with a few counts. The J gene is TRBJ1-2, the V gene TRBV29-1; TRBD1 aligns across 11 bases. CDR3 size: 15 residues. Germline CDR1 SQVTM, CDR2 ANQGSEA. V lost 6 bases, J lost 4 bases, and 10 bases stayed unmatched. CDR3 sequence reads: CSVGTGGEAVYGYTF. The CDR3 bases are TGCAGCGTGGGGACAGGGGGTGAGGCGGTCTATGGCTACACCTTC.

The CDR3 sequence is CASSLKLAGLSTDTQYF. The CDR3 coding sequence is TGTGCCAGCAGCCTGAAACTAGCGGGGCTTAGCACAGATACGCAGTATTTT. The J gene is TRBJ2-3, the V gene TRBV5-6, with TRBD2 matching over 10 bases. This CDR3 is built from 17 residues. Per germline, CDR1 SGHDT and CDR2 YYEEEE. V lost 4 bases and J lost 0; bases outside the gene matches: 8.

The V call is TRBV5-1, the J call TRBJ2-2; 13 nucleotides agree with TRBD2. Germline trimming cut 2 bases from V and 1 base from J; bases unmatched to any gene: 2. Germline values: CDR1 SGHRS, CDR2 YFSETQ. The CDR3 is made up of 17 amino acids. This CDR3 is CASSLRTSGRNTGELFF. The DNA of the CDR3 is TGCGCCAGCAGCTTACGGACTAGCGGGAGGAACACCGGGGAGCTGTTTTTT.

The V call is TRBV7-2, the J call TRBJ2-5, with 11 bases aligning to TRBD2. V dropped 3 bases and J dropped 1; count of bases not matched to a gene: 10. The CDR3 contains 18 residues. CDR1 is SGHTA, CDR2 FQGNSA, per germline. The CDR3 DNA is TGTGCCAGCAGCTTGGCGGGAACTAGCGGGAGTGGCCAAGAGACCCAGTACTTC. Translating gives CASSLAGTSGSGQETQYF.

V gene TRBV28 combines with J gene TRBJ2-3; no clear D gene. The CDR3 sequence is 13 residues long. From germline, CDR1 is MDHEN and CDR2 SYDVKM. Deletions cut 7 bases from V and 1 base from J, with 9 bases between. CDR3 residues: CASNPSGTDTQYF. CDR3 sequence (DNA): TGTGCCAGCAACCCCAGCGGCACAGATACGCAGTATTTT.

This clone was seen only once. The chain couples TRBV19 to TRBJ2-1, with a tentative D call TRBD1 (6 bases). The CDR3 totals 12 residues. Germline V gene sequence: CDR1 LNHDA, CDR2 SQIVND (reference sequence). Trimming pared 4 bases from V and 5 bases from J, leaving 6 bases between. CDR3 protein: CASSRDNNEQFF. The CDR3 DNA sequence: TGTGCCAGTAGTAGGGACAACAATGAGCAGTTCTTC.

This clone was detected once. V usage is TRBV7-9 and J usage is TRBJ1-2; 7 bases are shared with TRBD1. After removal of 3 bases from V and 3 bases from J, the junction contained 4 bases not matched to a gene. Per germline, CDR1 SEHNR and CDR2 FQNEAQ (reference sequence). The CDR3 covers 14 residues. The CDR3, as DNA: TGTGCCAGCAGCTTGGGGGGGACAGACTATGGCTACACCTTC. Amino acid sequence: CASSLGGTDYGYTF.

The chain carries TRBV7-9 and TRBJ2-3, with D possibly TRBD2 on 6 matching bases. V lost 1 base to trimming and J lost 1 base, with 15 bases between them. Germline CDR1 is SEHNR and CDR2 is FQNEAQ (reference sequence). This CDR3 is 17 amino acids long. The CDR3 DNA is TGTGCCAGCAGCTTAGAGCATTCGGGCGGGGGCACAGATACGCAGTATTTT. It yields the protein CASSLEHSGGGTDTQYF.

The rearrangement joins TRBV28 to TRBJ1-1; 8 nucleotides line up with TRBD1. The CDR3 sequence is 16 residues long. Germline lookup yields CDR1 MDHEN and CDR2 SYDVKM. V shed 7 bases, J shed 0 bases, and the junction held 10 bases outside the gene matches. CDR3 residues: CASTPAGGLMNTEAFF. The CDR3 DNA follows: TGTGCCAGCACCCCGGCAGGGGGCCTCATGAACACTGAAGCTTTCTTT.

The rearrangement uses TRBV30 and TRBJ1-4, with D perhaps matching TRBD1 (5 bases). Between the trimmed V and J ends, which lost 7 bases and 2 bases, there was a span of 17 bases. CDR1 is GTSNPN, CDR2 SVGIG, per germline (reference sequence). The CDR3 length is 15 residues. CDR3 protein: CASTDRWGTNEKLFF. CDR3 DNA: TGTGCCTCTACAGACCGATGGGGGACTAATGAAAAACTGTTTTTT.

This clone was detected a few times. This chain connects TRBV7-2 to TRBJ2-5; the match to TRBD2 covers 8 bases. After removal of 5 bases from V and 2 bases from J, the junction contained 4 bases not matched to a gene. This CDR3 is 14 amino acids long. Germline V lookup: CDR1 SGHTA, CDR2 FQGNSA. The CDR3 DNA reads TGTGCCAGCAGCGCCAGACTAGCGCAAGAGACCCAGTACTTC. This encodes CASSARLAQETQYF.

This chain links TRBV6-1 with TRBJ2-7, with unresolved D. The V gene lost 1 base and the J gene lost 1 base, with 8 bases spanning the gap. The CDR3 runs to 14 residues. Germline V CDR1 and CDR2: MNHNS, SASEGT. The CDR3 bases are TGTGCCAGCAGTGAAGGGGGTTTTTCCTACGAGCAGTACTTC. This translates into CASSEGGFSYEQYF.

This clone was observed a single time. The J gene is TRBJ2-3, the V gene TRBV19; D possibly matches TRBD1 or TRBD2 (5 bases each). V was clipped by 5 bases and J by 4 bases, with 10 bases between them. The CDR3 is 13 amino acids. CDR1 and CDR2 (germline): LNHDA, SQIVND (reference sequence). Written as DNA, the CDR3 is TGTGCCAGTAGTCTTCAGGGAGCAGATACGCAGTATTTT. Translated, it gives CASSLQGADTQYF. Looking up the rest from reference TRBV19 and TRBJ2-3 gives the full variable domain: DGGITQSPKYLFRKEGQNVTLSCEQNLNHDAMYWYRQDPGQGLRLIYYSQIVNDFQKGDIAEGYSVSREKKESFPLTVTSAQKNPTAFYLCASSLQGADTQYFGPGTRLTVL.

In nucleotides, the CDR3 is TGCAGCGTTGTAAGAGGACAGGGGGCCTATGAGCAGTTCTTC. It is translated as CSVVRGQGAYEQFF. The V call is TRBV29-1, the J call TRBJ2-1; 11 nucleotides line up with TRBD1. The junction had 7 bases not matched to a gene; V was cut back by 4 bases and J by 8 bases. Germline CDR1 SQVTM, CDR2 ANQGSEA. CDR3 size: 14 residues.